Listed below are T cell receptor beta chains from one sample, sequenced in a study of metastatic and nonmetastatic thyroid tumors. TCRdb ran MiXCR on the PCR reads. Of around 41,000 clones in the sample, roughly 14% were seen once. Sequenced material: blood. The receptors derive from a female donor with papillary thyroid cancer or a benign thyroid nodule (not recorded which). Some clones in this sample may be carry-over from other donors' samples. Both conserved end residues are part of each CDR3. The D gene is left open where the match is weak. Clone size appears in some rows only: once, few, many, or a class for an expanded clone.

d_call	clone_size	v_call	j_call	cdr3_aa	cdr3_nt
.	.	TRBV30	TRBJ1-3	CAWSVHGGNTIYF	TGTGCCTGGAGTGTACATGGGGGAAACACCATATATTTT
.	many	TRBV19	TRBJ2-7	CASRAEAGRGYEQYF	TGTGCCAGTAGGGCAGAAGCAGGCAGAGGCTACGAGCAGTACTTC
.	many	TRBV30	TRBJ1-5	CAWTMTGMSQPQHF	TGTGCCTGGACCATGACGGGGATGAGCCAGCCCCAGCATTTT
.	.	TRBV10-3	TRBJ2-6	CAIGGVLGQLDSGANVLTF	TGTGCCATCGGGGGGGTACTTGGACAGTTAGACTCTGGGGCCAACGTCCTGACTTTC
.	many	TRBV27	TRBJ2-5	CASKHAGGDSQETQYF	TGTGCCAGCAAACATGCGGGCGGGGACAGCCAAGAGACCCAGTACTTC
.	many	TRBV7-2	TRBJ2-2	CASSLGSTGELFF	TGTGCCAGCAGCTTAGGGAGCACCGGGGAGCTGTTTTTT
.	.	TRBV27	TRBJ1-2	CASSPRQFRGSYGYTF	TGTGCCAGCAGCCCCAGACAGTTTCGAGGCTCATATGGCTACACCTTC
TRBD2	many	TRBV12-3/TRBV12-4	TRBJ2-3	CASSYPIAGGPSDTQYF	TGTGCCAGCAGCTATCCGATAGCGGGAGGGCCCTCAGATACGCAGTATTTT
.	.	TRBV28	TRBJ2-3	CASSLEVDMHYF	TGTGCCAGCAGTTTAGAAGTAGATATGCATTATTTT
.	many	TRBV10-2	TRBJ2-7	CASSVSSNEQYF	TGCGCCAGCAGTGTATCCAGCAACGAGCAGTACTTC
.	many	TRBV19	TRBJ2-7	CASSPRETPYEQYF	TGTGCCAGTAGTCCCCGGGAAACACCCTACGAGCAGTACTTC
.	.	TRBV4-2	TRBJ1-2	CASSQETDYGYTF	TGTGCCAGCAGCCAAGAAACAGATTATGGCTACACCTTC
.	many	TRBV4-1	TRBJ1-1	CASSQARAGTEAFF	TGCGCCAGCAGCCAGGCCAGGGCTGGCACTGAAGCTTTCTTT
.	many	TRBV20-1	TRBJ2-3	CSATDATDTQYF	TGCAGTGCTACGGATGCCACAGATACGCAGTATTTT
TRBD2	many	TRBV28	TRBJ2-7	CASSLPSREGSPEQYF	TGTGCCAGCAGTTTGCCCTCCAGGGAGGGCAGCCCCGAGCAGTACTTC
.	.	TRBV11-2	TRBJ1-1	CASTYRGRGGNTEAFF	TGTGCCAGCACCTATCGGGGACGGGGCGGGAACACTGAAGCTTTCTTT